Listed here are 11 T cell receptor beta chains from one sample, sequenced in a study of breast tumors, draining lymph nodes, adjacent tissues. MiXCR was run by TCRdb on the multiplex PCR reads, yielding one entry per CDR3 protein. In the table there are under 250,000 distinct CDR3 sequences, roughly 32% of which are singletons. Samples came from axillary lymph nodes draining the breast cancer. The sequenced sample was axillary lymph node tissue. The receptors here all came from a female donor with breast cancer. Some clones in this sample may be carry-over from other donors' samples.

This clonotype was recorded a few times. The J gene is TRBJ1-1, the V gene TRBV4-2, with a tentative D call TRBD1 (5 bases). Trimming took 3 bases from V and 8 from J, leaving 13 bases between them. The CDR3 sequence is 13 residues long. Looked up from germline, CDR1 is LGHNA and CDR2 is YNFKEQ. CDR3 protein: CASSQRGGNEAFF. The CDR3 DNA is TGTGCCAGCAGCCAGCGGGGGGGGAACGAAGCTTTCTTT.

This clonotype was observed at least ten times. The chain combines TRBV19 with TRBJ2-1; D remains unclear. V gave up 3 bases and J gave up 7 bases, with 7 bases separating them. The length of the CDR3 is 12 residues. The germline CDR1 and CDR2 sequences are LNHDA and SQIVND (reference sequence). The CDR3 loop reads CASSIVLNEQFF. In DNA form, the CDR3 reads TGTGCCAGTAGTATCGTACTAAATGAGCAGTTCTTC.

This clonotype was seen ten or more times. The chain combines TRBV12-3 or TRBV12-4 with TRBJ2-1, with 11 bases identical to TRBD2. This CDR3 comprises 15 residues. The J segment lost 9 bases and the V segment lost 6 bases, leaving 10 bases of the junction unmatched. The CDR3 is CASRKTSGSRSEQFF. The CDR3 nucleotides are TGTGCCAGCAGGAAAACTAGCGGGAGTCGCAGTGAGCAGTTCTTC.

This clonotype was recorded once. This clone may be a read error of a much larger clone one base away. The chain carries TRBV4-3 and TRBJ2-1; weak D call: TRBD2 (6 bases). This CDR3 region has 15 residues. Germline CDR1 reads LGHNA; CDR2 reads YSLEER. CDR3 bases: TGCGCCAGCAGCCAAGTCGGGAGCTCCTACAATGCGCAGTTCTTC. Encoded protein: CASSQVGSSYNAQFF.

The table lists this clonotype with many counts. This chain links TRBV19 with TRBJ2-7; D gene unclear. V was pared by 3 bases and J by 2 bases, with 8 bases between. CDR3 length equals 13 residues. Germline CDR1 LNHDA, CDR2 SQIVND (reference sequence). The CDR3 protein is CASSIALPYEQYF. DNA for the CDR3: TGTGCCAGTAGTATTGCCCTCCCCTACGAGCAGTACTTC. The complete variable domain, with remaining parts taken from reference TRBV19 and TRBJ2-7, reads DGGITQSPKYLFRKEGQNVTLSCEQNLNHDAMYWYRQDPGQGLRLIYYSQIVNDFQKGDIAEGYSVSREKKESFPLTVTSAQKNPTAFYLCASSIALPYEQYFGPGTRLTVT.

In this sample, this clonotype turned up many times. This chain uses TRBV2 with TRBJ1-2, with 9 bases matching TRBD1. J was trimmed by 7 bases and V by 0 bases; bases with no gene match: 9. CDR1 is SNHLY and CDR2 is FYNNEI in the germline V gene. This CDR3 has 16 amino acids. CDR3 DNA sequence: TGTGCCAGCAGTGAAGCGCTTCGGGACAGGGCCGCTGGCTACACCTTC. Protein product: CASSEALRDRAAGYTF.

About this clonotype itself: A junction boundary mismatches the germline segment, possibly from a read error. The chain combines TRBV2 with TRBJ2-3; maybe TRBD2 (6 bases). The CDR3 extends over 14 amino acids. Germline V gene data show CDR1 as SNHLY and CDR2 as FYNNEI. The CDR3 DNA sequence: TGTGCCACCAGTAGGGCGGGGAGCACAGATACGCAGTATTTT. Translation gives CATSRAGSTDTQYF.

This chain uses TRBV7-3 with TRBJ1-6; 10 positions agree with TRBD1. The trim removed 5 bases at V and 10 bases at J, leaving 11 bases unmatched. Germline V gene sequence: CDR1 SGHTA, CDR2 FQGTGA. The CDR3 spans 16 residues. The CDR3 region has the DNA TGTGCCAGCAGCCCCGGGGGGGGACAGGGGACATCACCCCTCCACTTT. It is translated as CASSPGGGQGTSPLHF.

This clonotype was counted many times. The genes are TRBV5-8 and TRBJ2-7; D ambiguous. The CDR3 has 12 residues. Germline values: CDR1 SGHTS, CDR2 YDEGEE. V dropped 3 bases and J dropped 6 bases, with 10 bases sitting between them. The DNA of the CDR3 is TGTGCCAGCAGCTCGTTCGACGGCGAGCAGTACTTC. Protein: CASSSFDGEQYF.

This clonotype has ten or more counts. This sequence joins TRBV6-6 and TRBJ2-3, with 7 nucleotides matching TRBD1. The J segment lost 0 bases and the V segment lost 3 bases, leaving 6 bases of the junction unmatched. Germline loops: CDR1 MNHNY, CDR2 SVGAGI (reference sequence). CDR3 length equals 16 residues. Written as DNA, the CDR3 is TGTGCCAGCAGTTATGGTGGGGGACAGAGCACAGATACGCAGTATTTT. Encoded protein: CASSYGGGQSTDTQYF.

A word on this clonotype: A much larger clone lies a single base off, so this may be a read error. The V and J genes are TRBV27 and TRBJ2-7, with a tentative D call TRBD2 (5 bases). Germline assignment: CDR1 MNHEY and CDR2 SMNVEV (reference sequence). Between the trimmed V and J ends, which lost 5 bases and 0 bases, there was a span of 14 bases. The CDR3 extends over 15 amino acids. CDR3 coding DNA: TGTGCCAGCAGTGCCGGACGGGAAAGCTCCTACGAGCAGTACTTC. This gives the protein CASSAGRESSYEQYF.